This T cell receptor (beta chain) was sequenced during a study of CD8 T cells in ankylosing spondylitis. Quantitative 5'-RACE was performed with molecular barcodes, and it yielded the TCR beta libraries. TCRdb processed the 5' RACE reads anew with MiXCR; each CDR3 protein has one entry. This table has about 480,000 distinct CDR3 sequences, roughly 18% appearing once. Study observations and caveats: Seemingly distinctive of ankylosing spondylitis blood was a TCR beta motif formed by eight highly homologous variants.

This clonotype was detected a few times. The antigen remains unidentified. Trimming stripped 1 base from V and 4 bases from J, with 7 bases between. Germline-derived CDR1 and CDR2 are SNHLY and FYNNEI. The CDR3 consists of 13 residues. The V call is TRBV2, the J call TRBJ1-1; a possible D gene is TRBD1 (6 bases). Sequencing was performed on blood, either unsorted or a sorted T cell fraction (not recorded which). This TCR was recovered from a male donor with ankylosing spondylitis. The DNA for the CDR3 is TGTGCCAGCAGTGAAGGAGGGGGCACTGAAGCTTTCTTT. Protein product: CASSEGGGTEAFF.